A selection of T cell receptor beta chains follows, all from one sample in a study of shared clonotypes between healthy human individuals. Generated by immunoSEQ multiplex PCR, the TCRdb table keeps only in-frame clones and is missing some. The sample lists 1,500,000 or so clones; 98% to 99% were seen once. Material: naive CD4+ T cells sorted from blood. The origin of the receptors is a man aged 25-45 years in good health. The CDR3 runs from the conserved cysteine through the conserved F or W. D genes are given only for firm matches. A clone size is listed for some rows: how often the clone was seen (once, few, many), or a class if it is expanded.

J: TRBJ2-7; V: TRBV7-2; D: -; size: -; CDR3: CASSSRTGYEQYF; DNA: TGTGCCAGCAGCTCGCGGACGGGATACGAGCAGTACTTC
J: TRBJ2-1; V: TRBV2; D: -; size: -; CDR3: CASSERQNNEQFF; DNA: TGTGCCAGCAGTGAACGGCAGAACAATGAGCAGTTCTTC
J: TRBJ2-5; V: TRBV7-6; D: -; size: -; CDR3: CASSLALLWTQYF; DNA: TGTGCCAGCAGCTTAGCGCTTCTCTGGACCCAGTACTTC
J: TRBJ2-1; V: TRBV5-1; D: TRBD2; size: -; CDR3: CASTAIRTSGGEQFF; DNA: TGCGCCAGCACCGCGATACGAACTAGCGGCGGTGAGCAGTTCTTC
J: TRBJ1-5; V: TRBV5-6; D: -; size: -; CDR3: CASSLRGSNQPQHF; DNA: TGTGCCAGCAGCTTGAGGGGGAGCAATCAGCCCCAGCATTTT
J: TRBJ1-3; V: TRBV5-4; D: TRBD1; size: -; CDR3: CASSRTGGNSGNTIYF; DNA: TGTGCCAGCAGCAGGACAGGGGGTAACTCTGGAAACACCATATATTTT
J: TRBJ1-2; V: TRBV10-2; D: -; size: once; CDR3: CASSEGQGSGYGYTF; DNA: TGCGCCAGCAGTGAGGGGCAGGGGTCGGGCTATGGCTACACCTTC
J: TRBJ1-1; V: TRBV6-6; D: -; size: -; CDR3: CASSYLGGAGNTEAFF; DNA: TGTGCCAGCAGTTATTTGGGGGGCGCAGGGAACACTGAAGCTTTCTTT
J: TRBJ1-4; V: TRBV14; D: -; size: -; CDR3: CASSQDLGLNEKLFF; DNA: TGTGCCAGCAGCCAAGATCTTGGGCTGAATGAAAAACTGTTTTTT
J: TRBJ2-5; V: TRBV27; D: -; size: -; CDR3: CASSLYASVETQYF; DNA: TGTGCCAGCAGTTTGTACGCTAGCGTAGAGACCCAGTACTTC
J: TRBJ2-1; V: TRBV4-2; D: TRBD2; size: -; CDR3: CASSPRLAGNEQFF; DNA: TGTGCCAGCAGCCCTAGACTAGCGGGAAATGAGCAGTTCTTC
J: TRBJ1-1; V: TRBV5-4; D: -; size: -; CDR3: CASSLRMGQNTEAFF; DNA: TGTGCCAGCAGCTTGAGGATGGGGCAGAACACTGAAGCTTTCTTT
J: TRBJ2-5; V: TRBV30; D: -; size: -; CDR3: CAWAGTVRETQYF; DNA: TGTGCCTGGGCGGGGACAGTGCGAGAGACCCAGTACTTC
J: TRBJ2-2; V: TRBV9; D: -; size: once; CDR3: CASTPIGTGELFF; DNA: TGTGCCAGCACCCCTATTGGGACCGGGGAGCTGTTTTTT
J: TRBJ2-7; V: TRBV18; D: TRBD1; size: -; CDR3: CASSHDSGTGSYEQYF; DNA: TGTGCCAGCTCGCACGATTCCGGGACAGGCTCCTACGAGCAGTACTTC
J: TRBJ2-5; V: TRBV2; D: -; size: -; CDR3: CASSDRTAQYF; DNA: TGTGCCAGCAGTGATAGGACAGCCCAGTACTTC
J: TRBJ2-1; V: TRBV9; D: -; size: -; CDR3: CASSVTRGGADEQFF; DNA: TGTGCCAGCAGCGTAACCAGGGGTGGGGCTGATGAGCAGTTCTTC
J: TRBJ2-7; V: TRBV6-5; D: TRBD1; size: -; CDR3: CASTTNRGVREQYF; DNA: TGTGCCAGCACCACTAACAGGGGAGTGAGGGAGCAGTACTTC
J: TRBJ2-1; V: TRBV5-1; D: TRBD1; size: -; CDR3: CASRPGQSYNEQFF; DNA: TGCGCCAGCAGACCGGGACAGAGCTACAATGAGCAGTTCTTC
J: TRBJ1-1; V: TRBV7-7; D: -; size: -; CDR3: CASSRLGPGAGTEAFF; DNA: TGTGCCAGCAGCCGATTAGGGCCGGGGGCAGGAACTGAAGCTTTCTTT
J: TRBJ1-4; V: TRBV6-5; D: -; size: -; CDR3: CASSVDSLLDKLFF; DNA: TGTGCCAGCAGTGTGGACAGCCTCTTGGACAAACTGTTTTTT
J: TRBJ1-1; V: TRBV4-3; D: -; size: -; CDR3: CASSQEQGSTEAFF; DNA: TGCGCCAGCAGCCAAGAACAGGGAAGCACTGAAGCTTTCTTT
J: TRBJ2-1; V: TRBV10-3; D: TRBD2; size: -; CDR3: CATQGTSGSNEQFF; DNA: TGTGCCACCCAAGGGACTAGCGGGAGCAATGAGCAGTTCTTC
J: TRBJ2-5; V: TRBV6-5; D: -; size: -; CDR3: CASSYSGREETQYF; DNA: TGTGCCAGCAGTTACTCTGGCAGGGAAGAGACCCAGTACTTC
J: TRBJ2-5; V: TRBV7-2; D: -; size: -; CDR3: CASSFNGGETQYF; DNA: TGTGCCAGCAGCTTTAATGGAGGAGAGACCCAGTACTTC
J: TRBJ2-2; V: TRBV7-9; D: -; size: -; CDR3: CASSSPLTNTGELFF; DNA: TGTGCCAGCAGCTCCCCATTAACGAACACCGGGGAGCTGTTTTTT
J: TRBJ2-2; V: TRBV18; D: -; size: -; CDR3: CASSPQSQEATGELFF; DNA: TGTGCCAGCTCCCCCCAATCGCAGGAGGCGACCGGGGAGCTGTTTTTT
J: TRBJ2-7; V: TRBV5-1; D: TRBD2; size: -; CDR3: CASSTGTSGSYEQYF; DNA: TGCGCCAGCAGCACCGGGACTAGCGGGAGTTACGAGCAGTACTTC
J: TRBJ2-2; V: TRBV7-2; D: -; size: -; CDR3: CASSKPGHNTGELFF; DNA: TGTGCCAGCAGCAAACCGGGACACAACACCGGGGAGCTGTTTTTT
J: TRBJ1-5; V: TRBV10-3; D: TRBD1; size: -; CDR3: CAISEFPDRSNQPQHF; DNA: TGTGCCATCAGTGAGTTTCCGGACAGGAGCAATCAGCCCCAGCATTTT
J: TRBJ2-1; V: TRBV5-1; D: TRBD1; size: -; CDR3: CASRSPTGDISNEQFF; DNA: TGCGCCAGCAGGTCCCCGACAGGGGATATTAGCAATGAGCAGTTCTTC
J: TRBJ2-3; V: TRBV7-2; D: TRBD2; size: once; CDR3: CASIPRTSGLRPDTQYF; DNA: TGTGCCAGCATCCCTCGAACTAGCGGCCTTAGGCCAGATACGCAGTATTTT
J: TRBJ2-2; V: TRBV28; D: TRBD2; size: -; CDR3: CASSSLAGGVTGELFF; DNA: TGTGCCAGCAGTTCCTTAGCGGGAGGGGTCACCGGGGAGCTGTTTTTT
J: TRBJ1-1; V: TRBV11-3; D: -; size: -; CDR3: CASSSRGYTEAFF; DNA: TGTGCCAGCAGCTCGAGAGGTTACACTGAAGCTTTCTTT
J: TRBJ2-5; V: TRBV28; D: -; size: -; CDR3: CASSFPGEETQYF; DNA: TGTGCCAGCAGTTTTCCGGGGGAAGAGACCCAGTACTTC
J: TRBJ2-3; V: TRBV6-1; D: -; size: -; CDR3: CASRTADTQYF; DNA: TGTGCCAGCAGGACGGCTGATACGCAGTATTTT
J: TRBJ1-5; V: TRBV19; D: -; size: -; CDR3: CASIEGGSMEPQHF; DNA: TGTGCCAGTATCGAAGGAGGCAGTATGGAGCCCCAGCATTTT
J: TRBJ2-2; V: TRBV7-3; D: -; size: -; CDR3: CASSLPYTGELFF; DNA: TGTGCCAGCAGCTTACCCTACACCGGGGAGCTGTTTTTT
J: TRBJ1-2; V: TRBV6-5; D: -; size: -; CDR3: CASTRRVGGYTF; DNA: TGTGCCAGCACCCGGAGGGTTGGCGGCTACACCTTC
J: TRBJ2-1; V: TRBV29-1; D: -; size: -; CDR3: CSVHGSRNEQFF; DNA: TGCAGCGTGCACGGGTCCCGCAATGAGCAGTTCTTC
J: TRBJ2-1; V: TRBV27; D: TRBD2; size: -; CDR3: CASSSTSGRRGEQFF; DNA: TGTGCCAGCAGTTCGACTAGCGGGAGGCGGGGTGAGCAGTTCTTC
J: TRBJ2-1; V: TRBV19; D: -; size: -; CDR3: CASRSLSIDNNEQFF; DNA: TGTGCCAGTAGGAGCCTCTCTATTGATAACAATGAGCAGTTCTTC
J: TRBJ2-1; V: TRBV5-1; D: -; size: -; CDR3: CASRPSHNEQFF; DNA: TGCGCCAGCAGACCATCACACAATGAGCAGTTCTTC
J: TRBJ2-3; V: TRBV5-4; D: -; size: once; CDR3: CASSLRTDTQYF; DNA: TGTGCCAGCAGCTTGCGGACAGATACGCAGTATTTT
J: TRBJ2-2; V: TRBV6-4; D: -; size: -; CDR3: CASSREVTGELFF; DNA: TGTGCCAGCAGCCGAGAGGTTACCGGGGAGCTGTTTTTT
J: TRBJ1-5; V: TRBV9; D: TRBD1; size: -; CDR3: CASSVGTGSQPQHF; DNA: TGTGCCAGCAGCGTAGGGACAGGATCCCAGCCCCAGCATTTT
J: TRBJ1-5; V: TRBV19; D: -; size: -; CDR3: CASSRRQAPSNQPQHF; DNA: TGTGCCAGTAGCCGCAGACAGGCCCCTAGCAATCAGCCCCAGCATTTT
J: TRBJ2-7; V: TRBV9; D: TRBD2; size: -; CDR3: CASSVGSGISYEQYF; DNA: TGTGCCAGCAGCGTAGGAAGCGGGATATCCTACGAGCAGTACTTC
J: TRBJ2-1; V: TRBV2; D: -; size: -; CDR3: CASRSDSYNEQFF; DNA: TGTGCCAGCAGGAGCGACAGCTACAATGAGCAGTTCTTC
J: TRBJ2-1; V: TRBV29-1; D: -; size: -; CDR3: CSVAPSSYNEQFF; DNA: TGCAGCGTTGCCCCGAGCTCCTACAATGAGCAGTTCTTC
J: TRBJ1-2; V: TRBV7-9; D: -; size: -; CDR3: CASSPSGGDYGYTF; DNA: TGTGCCAGCAGCCCCTCCGGGGGGGACTATGGCTACACCTTC
J: TRBJ2-1; V: TRBV7-9; D: TRBD2; size: -; CDR3: CASGPWRGAPYNEQFF; DNA: TGTGCCAGCGGACCATGGCGGGGGGCACCCTACAATGAGCAGTTCTTC
J: TRBJ2-7; V: TRBV11-2; D: -; size: -; CDR3: CASSPPTVAYEQYF; DNA: TGTGCCAGCAGCCCCCCCACCGTTGCGTACGAGCAGTACTTC
J: TRBJ2-1; V: TRBV28; D: -; size: -; CDR3: CASSFSSHSYNEQFF; DNA: TGTGCCAGCAGTTTCAGCTCCCACTCCTACAATGAGCAGTTCTTC